This T cell receptor (beta chain) was identified in a study of CD8+ T cells in alopecia areata. The overall study: Oral tofacitinib (5 to 10 mg twice daily) was administered to treated patients. People stayed on tofacitinib for 6 to 18 months, then stopped the drug for 6 months. Study conclusions and caveats: Persistence in scalp and blood during tofacitinib was observed for many expanded lesional clones.

A remark on this clone: Its antigen is not known.

Investigators isolated RNA and reverse transcribed it into cDNA to act as the sequencing template. Profiling relied on immunoSEQ multiplex PCR, and the TCRdb table lists in-frame clones only, not all of them. Of about 140,000 clones in the sample, roughly 82% were seen once. Treatment meaning: oral pan-JAK inhibitor, 5-10 mg twice daily. This TCR was recovered from a human donor with alopecia areata. The sample consisted of CD8+ T cells sorted from blood, taken at week 4, from a patient treated with tofacitinib.

The DNA for the CDR3 is TGTGCCAGCAGCTTAGAAGGCCTTCTCACAGATACGCAGTATTTT. This gives the protein CASSLEGLLTDTQYF. This chain joins TRBV7-2 and TRBJ2-3; no clear D. Trimming removed 1 base at V and 2 bases at J, with 10 bases between. Germline V gene sequence: CDR1 SGHTA, CDR2 FQGNSA. The CDR3 extends over 15 amino acids.